The clone carrying this T cell receptor (beta chain) showed up many times. Its specificity is unknown. The sample originates from a study of human T cells and chemical hapten exposure. General study results and limits: Donor immune responses may differ from healthy people's, since all donors had alopecia. High-frequency TCRs, those above 1 in 1000, stayed the same after DPC sensitization.

V was clipped by 6 bases and J by 2 bases, with 12 bases between them. Germline assignment: CDR1 LGHNA and CDR2 YSLEER. CDR3 size: 14 residues. Single cDNA molecules in the library carried unique molecular identifiers attached during preparation. TCRdb itself ran the RACE reads through MiXCR, one entry per CDR3 protein. This sample has roughly 100,000 distinct CDR3 sequences, with under 40% found just once. Time point denoted: patch test 3, about 24 weeks after DPC sensitization. Specified treatment: therapeutic diphenylcyclopropenone sensitization with weekly scalp DPC. The chain is built from TRBV4-3 and TRBJ2-3; D is unclear. This sequence was found in a man in his forties with alopecia areata. Some clones in this sample may be carry-over from other donors' samples. The sample here was whole blood, taken in connection with sensitization to the hapten diphenylcyclopropenone (DPC). CDR3 region: CASSFNSYTDTQYF. As DNA, the CDR3 is TGCGCCAGCAGTTTTAACTCCTACACAGATACGCAGTATTTT.